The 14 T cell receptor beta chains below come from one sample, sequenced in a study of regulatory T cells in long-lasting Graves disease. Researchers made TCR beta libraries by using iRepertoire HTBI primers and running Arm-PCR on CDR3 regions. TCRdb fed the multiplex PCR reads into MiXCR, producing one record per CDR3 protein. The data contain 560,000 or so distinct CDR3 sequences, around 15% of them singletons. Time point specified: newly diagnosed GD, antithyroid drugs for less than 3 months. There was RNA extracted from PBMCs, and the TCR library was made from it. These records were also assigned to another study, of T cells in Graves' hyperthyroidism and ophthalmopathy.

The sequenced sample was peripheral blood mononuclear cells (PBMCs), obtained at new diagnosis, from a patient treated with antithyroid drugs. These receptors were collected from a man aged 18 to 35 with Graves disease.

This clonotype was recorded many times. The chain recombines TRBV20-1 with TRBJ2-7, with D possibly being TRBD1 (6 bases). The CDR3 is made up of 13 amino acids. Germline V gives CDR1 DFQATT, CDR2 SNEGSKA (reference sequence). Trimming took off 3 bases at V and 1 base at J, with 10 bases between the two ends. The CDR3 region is CSARGDISYEQYF. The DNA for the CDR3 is TGCAGTGCTAGGGGGGACATTTCCTACGAGCAGTACTTC.

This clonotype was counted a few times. The CDR3 sequence: CASGGQETQYF. In DNA form, the CDR3 reads TGTGCCAGCGGTGGGCAAGAGACCCAGTACTTC. J is TRBJ2-5 and V is TRBV6-1; no clear D. There are 11 residues in the CDR3. Germline CDR1 reads MNHNS; CDR2 reads SASEGT. Trimming left V 8 bases short and J 2 bases short, with 6 bases between.

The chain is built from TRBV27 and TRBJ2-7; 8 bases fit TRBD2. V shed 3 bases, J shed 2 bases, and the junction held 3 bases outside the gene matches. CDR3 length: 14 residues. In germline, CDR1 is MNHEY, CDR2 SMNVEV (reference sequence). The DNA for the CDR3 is TGTGCCAGCAGTTTTAGCGGGGACCCCTACGAGCAGTACTTC. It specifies CASSFSGDPYEQYF.

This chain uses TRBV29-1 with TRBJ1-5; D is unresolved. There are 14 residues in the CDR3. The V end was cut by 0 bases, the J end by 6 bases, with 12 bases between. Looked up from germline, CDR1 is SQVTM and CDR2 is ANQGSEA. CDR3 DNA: TGCAGCGTTGAAGAGACGGGTGCCGGTCAGCCCCAGCATTTT. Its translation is CSVEETGAGQPQHF. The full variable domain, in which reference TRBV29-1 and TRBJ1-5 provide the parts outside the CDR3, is SAVISQKPSRDICQRGTSLTIQCQVDSQVTMMFWYRQQPGQSLTLIATANQGSEATYESGFVIDKFPISRPNLTFSTLTVSNMSPEDSSIYLCSVEETGAGQPQHFGDGTRLSIL.

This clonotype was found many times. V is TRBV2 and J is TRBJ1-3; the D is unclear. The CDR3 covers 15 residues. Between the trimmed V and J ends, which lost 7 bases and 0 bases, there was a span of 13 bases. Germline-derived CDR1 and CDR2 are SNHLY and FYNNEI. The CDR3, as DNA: TGTGCCAGCAACCCAGGCTCCGTCTCTGGAAACACCATATATTTT. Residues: CASNPGSVSGNTIYF.

The CDR3 loop is CAWSGLSNTGELFF. The CDR3 DNA follows: TGTGCCTGGAGTGGACTCTCGAACACCGGGGAGCTGTTTTTT. V and J are TRBV30 and TRBJ2-2; D is undetermined. Trimming took off 1 base at V and 0 bases at J, with 6 bases between the two ends. The germline V gene encodes CDR1 GTSNPN and CDR2 SVGIG (reference sequence). This CDR3 is built from 14 residues.

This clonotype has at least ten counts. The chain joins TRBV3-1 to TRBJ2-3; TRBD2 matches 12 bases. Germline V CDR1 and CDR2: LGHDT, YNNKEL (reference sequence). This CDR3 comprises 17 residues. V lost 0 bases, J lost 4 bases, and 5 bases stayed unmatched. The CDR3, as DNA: TGTGCCAGCAGCCAAGATCCGACTAGCGGGAGTGCAGATACGCAGTATTTT. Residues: CASSQDPTSGSADTQYF.

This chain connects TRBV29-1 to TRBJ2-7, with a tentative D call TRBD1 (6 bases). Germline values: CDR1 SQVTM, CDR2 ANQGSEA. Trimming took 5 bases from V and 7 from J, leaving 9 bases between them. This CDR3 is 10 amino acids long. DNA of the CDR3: TGCAGCGTTTTACAGGGAGAGCAGTACTTC. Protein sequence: CSVLQGEQYF.

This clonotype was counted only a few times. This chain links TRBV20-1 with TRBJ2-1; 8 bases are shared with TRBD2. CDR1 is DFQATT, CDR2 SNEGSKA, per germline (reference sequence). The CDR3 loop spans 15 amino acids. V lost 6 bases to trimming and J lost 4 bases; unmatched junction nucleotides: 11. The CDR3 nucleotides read TGCAGTGCCCGGTCTAGCGGGTCCCTATACAATGAGCAGTTCTTC. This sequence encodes CSARSSGSLYNEQFF.

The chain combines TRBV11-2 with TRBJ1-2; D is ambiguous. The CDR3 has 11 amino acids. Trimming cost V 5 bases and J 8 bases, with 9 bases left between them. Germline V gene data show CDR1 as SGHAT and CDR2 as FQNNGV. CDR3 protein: CASSQQRGYTF. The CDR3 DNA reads TGTGCCAGCAGCCAACAGCGGGGCTACACCTTC.

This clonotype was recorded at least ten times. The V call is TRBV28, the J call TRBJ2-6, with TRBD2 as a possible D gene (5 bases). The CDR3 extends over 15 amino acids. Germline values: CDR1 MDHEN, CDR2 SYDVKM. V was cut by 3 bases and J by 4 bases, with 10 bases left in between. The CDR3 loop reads CASSFTGSGANVLTF. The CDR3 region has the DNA TGTGCCAGCAGTTTCACGGGGTCCGGGGCCAACGTCCTGACTTTC.

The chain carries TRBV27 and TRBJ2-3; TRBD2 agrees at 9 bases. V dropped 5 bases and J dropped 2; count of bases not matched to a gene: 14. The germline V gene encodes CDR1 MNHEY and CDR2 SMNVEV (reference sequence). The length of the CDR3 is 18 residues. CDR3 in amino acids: CASSKTLTSGGLTDTQYF. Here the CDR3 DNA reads TGTGCCAGCAGTAAAACTCTGACTAGCGGAGGACTCACAGATACGCAGTATTTT.

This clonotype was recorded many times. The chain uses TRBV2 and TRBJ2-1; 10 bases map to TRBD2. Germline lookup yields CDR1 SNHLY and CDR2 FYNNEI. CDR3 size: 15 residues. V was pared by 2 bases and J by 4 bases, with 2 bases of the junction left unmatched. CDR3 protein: CASSEPSGSYNEQFF. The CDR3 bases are TGTGCCAGCAGTGAACCTAGCGGGAGTTACAATGAGCAGTTCTTC.

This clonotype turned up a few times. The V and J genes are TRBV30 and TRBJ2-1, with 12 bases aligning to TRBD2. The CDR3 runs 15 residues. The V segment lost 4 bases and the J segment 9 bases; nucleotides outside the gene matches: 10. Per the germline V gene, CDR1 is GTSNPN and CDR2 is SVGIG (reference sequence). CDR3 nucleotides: TGTGCCTGGATAAGTGGGACTAGCGGGTATGTTGAGCAGTTCTTC. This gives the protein CAWISGTSGYVEQFF.